This is a list of T cell receptor beta chains from one sample in a study of T cell responses to AZD1222 COVID-19 vaccine. The data were produced by immunoSEQ multiplex PCR, yet TCRdb's version contains in-frame clones alone and is incomplete. The sample lists approximately 110,000 clones; approximately 90% were seen once. Sequencing was performed on peripheral blood, taken on day 0 of AZD1222 vaccination. These receptor sequences come from an adult in good health. The CDR3 runs from the conserved cysteine through the conserved F or W. Each record gives: CDR3 protein, CDR3 DNA, J gene, clone size, V gene, D gene. D genes are given only for firm matches. Size is omitted from some rows. Given values are once, few, many or a class for expanded clones.

CASGRGNQPQHF TGTGCCAGCGGCCGAGGCAATCAGCCCCAGCATTTT TRBJ1-5 . TRBV6-5 .
CSVEEGRTSNEKLFF TGCAGCGTTGAAGAGGGGAGGACATCTAATGAAAAACTGTTTTTT TRBJ1-4 . TRBV29-1 .
CASSLDRVRNEQFF TGTGCCAGCAGCCTGGACAGGGTAAGGAATGAGCAGTTCTTC TRBJ2-1 . TRBV7-8 TRBD1
CASSIETGSGNTIYF TGCGCCAGCAGTATAGAGACAGGCTCTGGAAACACCATATATTTT TRBJ1-3 . TRBV5-1 .
CASSLSYSSGNTIYF TGTGCCAGCAGCTTGAGCTATAGCTCTGGAAACACCATATATTTT TRBJ1-3 . TRBV7-9 .
CSVLQQRETQYF TGCAGCGTGCTTCAGCAAAGGGAGACCCAGTACTTC TRBJ2-5 . TRBV29-1 .
CASSPSQDNQPQHF TGTGCCAGCAGTCCATCACAGGACAATCAGCCCCAGCATTTT TRBJ1-5 . TRBV6-4 .
CASSQGASAAYEQYF TGTGCCAGCAGCCAGGGCGCTAGCGCGGCCTACGAGCAGTACTTC TRBJ2-7 . TRBV7-3 .
CASSLGTGADEQFF TGCGCCAGCAGCTTGGGGACAGGGGCGGACGAGCAGTTCTTC TRBJ2-1 . TRBV5-1 TRBD1
CASSDPGRLSYGYTF TGTGCCAGCAGTGACCCGGGGAGGCTCTCCTATGGCTACACCTTC TRBJ1-2 . TRBV6-1 .
CASSLTRVNGPQHF TGTGCCAGCAGTTTGACCAGGGTAAATGGACCCCAGCATTTT TRBJ1-5 . TRBV27 .
CASSLFGGPYEQYF TGTGCCAGCTCCCTGTTTGGAGGGCCCTACGAGCAGTACTTC TRBJ2-7 once TRBV18 .
CANTFEEQPYGYTF TGTGCCAACACCTTTGAAGAACAACCTTATGGCTACACCTTC TRBJ1-2 . TRBV5-6 .
CASSWKDGSSGNTIYF TGCGCCAGCAGCTGGAAGGACGGTTCCTCTGGAAACACCATATATTTT TRBJ1-3 . TRBV5-1 .
CASSERASGTDTQYF TGCGCCAGCAGTGAGAGGGCTAGCGGGACAGATACGCAGTATTTT TRBJ2-3 . TRBV10-1 TRBD2
CASSQDAGVSGYTF TGCGCCAGCAGCCAAGATGCGGGGGTTAGTGGCTACACCTTC TRBJ1-2 few TRBV4-3 .
CASSVVDSPTQYF TGTGCCAGCAGCGTAGTTGATTCTCCAACGCAGTATTTT TRBJ2-3 . TRBV9 .
CASHPRGATNSPLHF TGTGCCAGCCACCCTAGGGGAGCTACTAATTCACCCCTCCACTTT TRBJ1-6 once TRBV27 .
CASSNPDGEWDGYTF TGTGCCAGTAGTAACCCCGATGGGGAGTGGGATGGCTACACCTTC TRBJ1-2 . TRBV19 .
CASSESPRHVRETQYF TGCGCCAGCAGTGAGTCGCCCCGTCATGTCCGGGAGACCCAGTACTTC TRBJ2-5 . TRBV10-1 .
CASSPGWNEKLFF TGCGCCAGCAGCCCGGGGTGGAATGAAAAACTGTTTTTT TRBJ1-4 . TRBV4-3 .
CASSRSGHGYTF TGTGCCAGCAGCCGCTCAGGGCATGGCTACACCTTC TRBJ1-2 once TRBV7-9 .
CASSQGAASYEQYF TGTGCCAGCAGCCAAGGGGCAGCATCCTACGAGCAGTACTTC TRBJ2-7 . TRBV5-4 .
CATSRERQETQYF TGTGCCACCAGCAGAGAGCGCCAAGAGACCCAGTACTTC TRBJ2-5 . TRBV15 .
CASSLFSQVSNQPQHF TGTGCCAGCAGTTTATTCAGCCAAGTCAGTAATCAGCCCCAGCATTTT TRBJ1-5 . TRBV27 .
CASSQHPDTQYF TGTGCCAGCAGCCAACATCCAGATACGCAGTATTTT TRBJ2-3 . TRBV14 .
CSVGGLGGNQPQHF TGCAGCGTTGGGGGCCTTGGGGGCAATCAGCCCCAGCATTTT TRBJ1-5 few TRBV29-1 .
CSVIMNTEAFF TGCAGCGTCATCATGAACACTGAAGCTTTCTTT TRBJ1-1 few TRBV29-1 .
CATSDIPPGATEETQYF TGTGCCACCAGTGATATACCCCCGGGGGCCACCGAAGAGACCCAGTACTTC TRBJ2-5 . TRBV24-1 .
CASRVVGGAMNWQPQHF TGTGCCAGCCGAGTGGTAGGGGGGGCGATGAATTGGCAGCCCCAGCATTTT TRBJ1-5 once TRBV5-8 .
CASSLFPNTGELFF TGTGCCAGTAGTCTGTTCCCCAACACCGGGGAGCTGTTTTTT TRBJ2-2 . TRBV19 .
CASSQDGAGERGGYTF TGCGCCAGCAGCCAAGATGGTGCAGGGGAAAGGGGTGGCTACACCTTC TRBJ1-2 few TRBV4-3 .
CASSVTGGSSYNEQFF TGTGCCAGCAGCGTAACGGGGGGGAGCTCCTACAATGAGCAGTTCTTC TRBJ2-1 . TRBV9 TRBD2
CATSPRTSAQETQYF TGTGCCACCAGTCCCCGTACTAGCGCTCAAGAGACCCAGTACTTC TRBJ2-5 . TRBV24-1 TRBD2
CAWMLAYNEQFF TGTGCCTGGATGTTAGCCTACAATGAGCAGTTCTTC TRBJ2-1 . TRBV30 .
CASSYYGGRNTGELFF TGTGCCAGCAGCTATTACGGGGGGAGGAACACCGGGGAGCTGTTTTTT TRBJ2-2 . TRBV5-4 TRBD2
CASRPQTSSPGEQYF TGTGCCAGCAGACCACAGACTAGTTCCCCGGGCGAGCAGTACTTC TRBJ2-7 . TRBV5-4 .
CASSIDHTSTSVF TGTGCCAGTAGTATAGATCACACCTCGACCTCTGTGTTT TRBJ2-3 . TRBV19 .
CASSELVSPLHF TGTGCCAGCAGTGAATTGGTCTCACCCCTCCACTTT TRBJ1-6 once TRBV6-1 .
CASSLLRGRGWTDTQYF TGTGCCAGCAGCTTACTCCGGGGCCGGGGGTGGACAGATACGCAGTATTTT TRBJ2-3 . TRBV7-2 .
CASSLEGLNTEAFF TGTGCCAGCAGCTTAGAAGGGTTGAACACTGAAGCTTTCTTT TRBJ1-1 . TRBV7-4 .
CASSLGGTDEKLFF TGTGCCAGCAGTTTGGGGGGCACCGATGAAAAACTGTTTTTT TRBJ1-4 . TRBV28 .
CASSPPGGYSNQPQHF TGTGCCAGCAGCCCCCCCGGGGGTTATAGCAATCAGCCCCAGCATTTT TRBJ1-5 . TRBV28 .
CSVKDGGSPLHF TGCAGCGTTAAGGACGGCGGGTCACCCCTCCACTTT TRBJ1-6 . TRBV29-1 .
CASSPPGTSATGELFF TGTGCCAGCTCACCACCGGGGACTAGCGCGACCGGGGAGCTGTTTTTT TRBJ2-2 once TRBV18 TRBD2
CASLERGDLAKNIQYF TGTGCCAGCCTCGAGCGGGGGGATCTAGCCAAAAACATTCAGTACTTC TRBJ2-4 . TRBV7-9 TRBD2
CASSLAQFFNQPQHF TGTGCCAGCAGCTTAGCTCAGTTTTTCAATCAGCCCCAGCATTTT TRBJ1-5 . TRBV7-2 .
CATQEGGTAYEQYF TGTGCCACCCAAGAAGGGGGGACCGCCTACGAGCAGTACTTC TRBJ2-7 . TRBV10-3 .
CASSPGRERGTDTQYF TGTGCCAGCAGCCCCGGGCGGGAGCGAGGCACAGATACGCAGTATTTT TRBJ2-3 . TRBV7-2 TRBD2
CASSSGTYTRGYTF TGTGCCAGCAGTTCAGGGACGTACACGCGCGGCTACACCTTC TRBJ1-2 . TRBV28 .
CASSTGQGGQPQHF TGCGCCAGCAGCACGGGACAGGGAGGTCAGCCCCAGCATTTT TRBJ1-5 . TRBV5-1 TRBD1
CASTPVGTANQPQHF TGTGCCAGCACCCCAGTTGGGACGGCCAATCAGCCCCAGCATTTT TRBJ1-5 . TRBV6-5 .
CASIAGGGVGGYTF TGTGCCAGCATTGCCGGCGGGGGCGTAGGTGGCTACACCTTC TRBJ1-2 . TRBV7-9 .
CAWYPRLRGEQYF TGTGCCTGGTATCCCAGATTACGAGGGGAGCAGTACTTC TRBJ2-7 . TRBV30 .
CASSRQGTDTQYF TGTGCCAGCAGTAGACAGGGCACAGATACGCAGTATTTT TRBJ2-3 . TRBV6-4 .
CASRSDRWNTEAFF TGCGCCAGCAGATCGGACAGGTGGAACACTGAAGCTTTCTTT TRBJ1-1 few TRBV5-1 TRBD1
CASSQSGAATGELFF TGTGCCAGCAGCCAAAGCGGGGCGGCAACCGGGGAGCTGTTTTTT TRBJ2-2 . TRBV14 TRBD2